Sequencing of this T cell receptor (beta chain) was carried out in a study of blood T cell repertoires in COVID-19. Looking at the study overall: From T cells, B-cell-depleted T cells, or PBMCs came the material, which was cDNA or gDNA.

V shed 4 bases and J shed 5 bases, with 14 bases lying between them. There are 14 residues in the CDR3. Germline V lookup: CDR1 SGHVS, CDR2 FNYEAQ. The authors' processing: Researchers report that nucleated cell counts were estimated from reference gene primer amplification. The protocol was immunoSEQ multiplex PCR, while the TCRdb copy is restricted to in-frame clones and leaves out a portion. That table supplies the V and J calls and clone size; D and trimming were determined from the DNA. The sample includes over 100,000 clones, 82% seen only once; the top ten take about 5%. What was sequenced was peripheral blood. The source of this sequence is a woman in her 70s with acute or convalescent COVID-19. The V and J genes are TRBV7-6 and TRBJ2-5; D perhaps matches TRBD2 (5 bases). Written as DNA, the CDR3 is TGTGCCAGCAGCTGGGCTAGCCTCGGTGAGACCCAGTACTTC. Amino acid sequence: CASSWASLGETQYF. The full variable domain, rest sourced from reference TRBV7-6 and TRBJ2-5, is GAGVSQSPRYKVTKRGQDVALRCDPISGHVSLYWYRQALGQGPEFLTYFNYEAQQDKSGLPNDRFSAERPEGSISTLTIQRTEQRDSAMYRCASSWASLGETQYFGPGTRLLVL.